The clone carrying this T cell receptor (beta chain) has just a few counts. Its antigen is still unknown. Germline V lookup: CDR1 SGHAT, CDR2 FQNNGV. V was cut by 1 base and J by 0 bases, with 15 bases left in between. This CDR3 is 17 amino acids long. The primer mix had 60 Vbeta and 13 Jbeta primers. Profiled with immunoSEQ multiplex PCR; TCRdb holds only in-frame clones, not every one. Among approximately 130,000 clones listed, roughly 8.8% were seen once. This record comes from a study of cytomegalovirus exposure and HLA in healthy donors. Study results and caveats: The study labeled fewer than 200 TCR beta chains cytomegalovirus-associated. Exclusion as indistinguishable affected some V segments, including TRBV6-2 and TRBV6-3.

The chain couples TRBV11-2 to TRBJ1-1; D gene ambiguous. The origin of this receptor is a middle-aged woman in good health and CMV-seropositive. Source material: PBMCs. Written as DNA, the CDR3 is TGTGCCAGCAGCTTAGCCCCCGGTCTCCTCATGAACACTGAAGCTTTCTTT. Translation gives CASSLAPGLLMNTEAFF.